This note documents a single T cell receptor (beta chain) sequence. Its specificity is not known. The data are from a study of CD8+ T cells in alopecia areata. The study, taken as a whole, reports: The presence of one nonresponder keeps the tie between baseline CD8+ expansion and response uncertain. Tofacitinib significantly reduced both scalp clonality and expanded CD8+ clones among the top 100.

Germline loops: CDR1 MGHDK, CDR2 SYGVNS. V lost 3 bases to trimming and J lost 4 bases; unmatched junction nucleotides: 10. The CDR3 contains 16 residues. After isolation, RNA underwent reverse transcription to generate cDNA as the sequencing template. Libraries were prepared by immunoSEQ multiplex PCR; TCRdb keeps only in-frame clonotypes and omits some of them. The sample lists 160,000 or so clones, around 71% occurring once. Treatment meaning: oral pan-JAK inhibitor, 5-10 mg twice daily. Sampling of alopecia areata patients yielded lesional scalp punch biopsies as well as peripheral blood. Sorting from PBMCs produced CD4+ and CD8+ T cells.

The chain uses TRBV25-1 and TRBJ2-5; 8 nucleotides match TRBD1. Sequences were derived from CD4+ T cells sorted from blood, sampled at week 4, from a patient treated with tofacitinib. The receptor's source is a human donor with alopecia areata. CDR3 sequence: CASSDRRTGILETQYF. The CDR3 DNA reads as TGTGCCAGCAGTGATCGCCGGACAGGGATTCTAGAGACCCAGTACTTC.